This TCR beta chain is drawn from a study of blood T cell repertoires in COVID-19. Study information: Samples of COVID-19 (acute and convalescent) were obtained from the United States, Italy and Spain. The cDNA or gDNA used as material had been derived from T cells, B-cell-depleted T cells, or PBMCs.

CDR3 size: 17 residues. The ends lost 5 bases at V and 8 bases at J; junction bases unmatched: 16. Germline-derived CDR1 and CDR2 are MGHDK and SYGVNS. Sequencing was performed with immunoSEQ multiplex PCR; in TCRdb, only in-frame clones are kept and a portion is missing. The table records about 100,000 clones, around nine tenths of them present only once. The receptor comes from a human donor in a cohort sampled during active COVID-19. The chain couples TRBV25-1 to TRBJ2-4, with TRBD2 identical over 9 bases. The sequenced material came from peripheral blood. This CDR3 reads CASSPNSGSSDGDIQYF. In DNA form, the CDR3 reads TGTGCCAGCAGTCCAAATAGCGGGAGCTCTGATGGGGACATTCAGTACTTC.